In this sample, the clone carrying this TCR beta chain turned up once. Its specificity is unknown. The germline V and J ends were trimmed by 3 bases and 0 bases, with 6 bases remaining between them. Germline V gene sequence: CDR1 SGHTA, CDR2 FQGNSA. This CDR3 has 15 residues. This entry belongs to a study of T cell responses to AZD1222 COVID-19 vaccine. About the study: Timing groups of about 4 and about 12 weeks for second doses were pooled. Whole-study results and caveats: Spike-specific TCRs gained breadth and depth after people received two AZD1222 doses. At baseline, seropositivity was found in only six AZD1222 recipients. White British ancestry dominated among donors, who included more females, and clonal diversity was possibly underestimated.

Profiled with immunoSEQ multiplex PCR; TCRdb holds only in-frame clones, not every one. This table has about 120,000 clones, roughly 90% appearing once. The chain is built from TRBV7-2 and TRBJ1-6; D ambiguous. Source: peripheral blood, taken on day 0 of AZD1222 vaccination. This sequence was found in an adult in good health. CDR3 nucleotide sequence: TGTGCCAGCAGCTTTGGAAGCTCCTATAATTCACCCCTCCACTTT. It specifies CASSFGSSYNSPLHF. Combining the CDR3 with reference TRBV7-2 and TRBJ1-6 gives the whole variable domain GAGVSQSPSNKVTEKGKDVELRCDPISGHTALYWYRQSLGQGLEFLIYFQGNSAPDKSGLPSDRFSAERTGGSVSTLTIQRTQQEDSAVYLCASSFGSSYNSPLHFGNGTRLTVT.